What follows are 9 T cell receptor beta chains derived from one specimen sequenced in a study of T cells in Graves' hyperthyroidism and ophthalmopathy. Template material for amplifying TCR beta CDR3 regions consisted of RNA transcripts. HTBI primers were employed in a first-round RT-PCR of the TCR CDR3. TCRdb reprocessed the multiplex PCR reads with MiXCR, giving one entry per CDR3 protein. The data hold 400,000 to 600,000 distinct CDR3 sequences, with roughly 16% observed a single time. Sequenced sample: blood. The receptors here all came from a woman in her 30s with Graves' ophthalmopathy.

This clonotype was seen only a few times. The gene calls are TRBV4-3 and TRBJ1-5, with 7 bases fitting TRBD1. CDR1 is LGHNA, CDR2 YSLEER, per germline. The CDR3 is 14 amino acids. V shed 0 bases and J 7 bases; nucleotides not matched to a gene: 3. The CDR3 DNA reads TGCGCCAGCAGCCAAGATCAGGGGGGACAGCCCCAGCATTTT. Translated: CASSQDQGGQPQHF.

In this sample, this clonotype turned up many times. The gene calls are TRBV7-9 and TRBJ2-7; no clear D. Trimming removed 2 bases at V and 0 bases at J, with 11 bases between. The V gene's germline CDR1 is SEHNR and CDR2 FQNEAQ (reference sequence). The CDR3 is made up of 15 amino acids. CDR3 DNA sequence: TGTGCCAGCAGCTTATCCCCCAGCCGCTCCTACGAGCAGTACTTC. Residues: CASSLSPSRSYEQYF.

This clonotype was seen only once. In DNA form, the CDR3 reads TGCGCCAGCAGCTACACGACGGGACCCCTCTACGAGCAGTACTTC. Translated: CASSYTTGPLYEQYF. This chain uses TRBV5-1 with TRBJ2-7, with D perhaps being TRBD1 or TRBD2 (5 bases each). V was cut by 3 bases and J by 3 bases, with 16 bases left in between. Germline V lookup: CDR1 SGHRS, CDR2 YFSETQ. The CDR3 totals 15 residues.

This clonotype has at least ten counts. This chain connects TRBV12-3 or TRBV12-4 to TRBJ2-5; perhaps TRBD1 as D (6 bases). The CDR3 consists of 13 residues. Trimming stripped 2 bases from V and 3 bases from J, with 7 bases between. Written as DNA, the CDR3 is TGTGCCAGCAGTTTACAGGGGAAAGAGACCCAGTACTTC. Translated: CASSLQGKETQYF.

This clonotype has a count of ten or more. The V call is TRBV28, the J call TRBJ2-7, with D possibly matching TRBD2 (6 bases). Germline V gene lookup returns CDR1 MDHEN and CDR2 SYDVKM. Trimming shortened V by 6 bases and J by 7 bases, and 19 bases separated the two germline ends. The CDR3 is 14 amino acids. The CDR3 DNA reads as TGTGCCAGCAGCCCCATAACGGGAGTTAGGGAGCAGTACTTC. Translation gives CASSPITGVREQYF.

The CDR3 loop reads CASSPPNSQRQHVLAGYTF. CDR3 sequence (DNA): TGTGCCAGCTCACCACCGAATTCACAGAGACAGCACGTTCTTGCTGGCTACACCTTC. V and J are TRBV18 and TRBJ1-2; D possibly corresponds to TRBD1 (5 bases). CDR3 length: 19 amino acids. V gave up 0 bases and J gave up 7 bases, with 27 bases separating them. Germline assignment: CDR1 KGHSH and CDR2 LQKENI.

V usage is TRBV29-1 and J usage is TRBJ2-3; 8 positions match TRBD2. The CDR3 spans 14 residues. After removal of 7 bases from V and 0 bases from J, the junction contained 6 bases not matched to a gene. CDR1 and CDR2 (germline): SQVTM, ANQGSEA. CDR3 sequence reads: CSGDSGTSTDTQYF. Here the CDR3 DNA reads TGCAGCGGTGATAGCGGGACCAGCACAGATACGCAGTATTTT.

This clonotype was detected many times. The V and J genes are TRBV28 and TRBJ2-1; 11 nucleotides align to TRBD2. CDR1 MDHEN and CDR2 SYDVKM come from the germline V gene. V was clipped by 7 bases and J by 10 bases; unmatched bases: 12. The CDR3 covers 15 residues. The CDR3 sequence: CASTPSGTSGGEQFF. The CDR3 DNA reads as TGTGCCAGCACTCCTTCCGGGACTAGCGGAGGGGAGCAGTTCTTC.

This clonotype was seen more than once but under ten times. The genes are TRBV2 and TRBJ2-7; 9 bases are a match to TRBD1. The germline gives CDR1 SNHLY, CDR2 FYNNEI. The CDR3 has 13 residues. With V trimmed by 6 bases and J by 6 bases, 6 bases remained unmatched. The CDR3 reads CASRGQGSVEQYF. The CDR3 bases are TGTGCCAGCAGGGGACAGGGCTCTGTCGAGCAGTACTTC.